This is a list of T cell receptor beta chains from one sample in a study of vaccination and CD4 T cells after COVID-19. Their recognized antigens are unknown. TCRdb called the PCR reads again in MiXCR, with one record for every CDR3 protein. This table has over 10,000 distinct CDR3 sequences, about 50% appearing once. The sample was CD4+ T cells from blood, cultured in vitro. The origin of the receptors is a human donor who had recovered from COVID-19. Both conserved end residues are part of each CDR3. A D gene is named only where the DNA matches it firmly. Not all rows give a size; the values are once, few, many and, for expanded clones, a class.

V gene,J gene,D gene,clone size,CDR3 protein,CDR3 DNA
TRBV6-2/TRBV6-3,TRBJ1-3,TRBD1,-,CASETGPSLSGNTIYF,TGTGCCAGCGAGACAGGGCCCTCGCTCTCTGGAAACACCATATATTTT
TRBV12-3/TRBV12-4,TRBJ1-2,-,-,CASSMDNYGYTF,TGTGCCAGCAGCATGGATAACTATGGCTACACCTTC
TRBV6-1,TRBJ2-1,TRBD2,-,CASSLLGLVNEQFF,TGTGCCAGCAGTCTCTTGGGACTAGTTAATGAGCAGTTCTTC
TRBV30,TRBJ2-3,-,-,CAWRSDPPSTDTQYF,TGTGCCTGGAGGTCCGACCCTCCTAGCACAGATACGCAGTATTTT
TRBV6-1,TRBJ2-7,-,few,CASSPEGGSSYEQYF,TGTGCCAGCAGCCCCGAGGGGGGGAGTTCCTACGAGCAGTACTTC
TRBV11-2,TRBJ2-3,-,-,CASSLQMGADTQYF,TGTGCCAGCAGCCTCCAAATGGGGGCAGATACGCAGTATTTT
TRBV19,TRBJ1-3,TRBD1,-,CASKDRSGGNTIYF,TGTGCCAGTAAGGACAGGAGCGGCGGAAACACCATATATTTT
TRBV6-1,TRBJ1-1,-,-,CASRADRISQAFF,TGTGCCAGCAGAGCCGACAGGATATCACAAGCTTTCTTT
TRBV7-2,TRBJ1-1,-,-,CASSLARRVQAFF,TGTGCCAGCAGCTTAGCGCGTAGAGTTCAAGCTTTCTTT
TRBV12-3/TRBV12-4,TRBJ1-5,-,few,CASSVQRGGPQHF,TGTGCCAGCAGTGTCCAAAGGGGGGGGCCCCAGCATTTT
TRBV15,TRBJ1-2,-,-,CATTLSPGDVGGYTF,TGTGCCACCACCCTCAGCCCTGGGGACGTTGGTGGCTACACCTTC
TRBV5-1,TRBJ2-7,TRBD1,-,CASSLQGIPPYEQYF,TGCGCCAGCAGCTTACAGGGGATCCCCCCCTACGAGCAGTACTTC
TRBV11-2,TRBJ2-1,TRBD2,once,CASSSLAGARNEQFF,TGTGCCAGCAGCTCTCTAGCGGGGGCTAGAAATGAGCAGTTCTTC
TRBV12-3/TRBV12-4,TRBJ1-2,-,few,CASWEAGALGYGYTF,TGTGCCAGCTGGGAGGCAGGGGCCTTAGGGTATGGCTACACCTTC
TRBV7-7,TRBJ1-5,-,-,CASSLVSRSNQPQHF,TGTGCCAGCAGCTTAGTCAGCCGAAGCAATCAGCCCCAGCATTTT
TRBV7-2,TRBJ1-1,-,few,CASSLLRVSTEAFF,TGTGCCAGCAGCTTACTCAGGGTTTCCACTGAAGCTTTCTTT
TRBV6-1,TRBJ1-2,TRBD1,large,CASSIRARSGQGGGYTF,TGTGCCAGCAGTATAAGGGCTAGATCGGGACAGGGGGGCGGCTACACCTTC
TRBV27,TRBJ2-2,-,few,CASSLGQNTGELFF,TGTGCCAGCAGTTTGGGACAGAACACCGGGGAGCTGTTTTTT
TRBV30,TRBJ1-1,-,-,CAQTPGAGVKAFF,TGTGCTCAAACGCCTGGCGCGGGGGTGAAAGCTTTCTTT
TRBV5-1,TRBJ2-1,-,-,CASSLRATSYNEQFF,TGCGCCAGCAGCTTGAGAGCTACTTCCTACAATGAGCAGTTCTTC
TRBV14,TRBJ1-5,-,few,CASNSGFDQPQHF,TGTGCCAGCAATTCAGGGTTCGATCAGCCCCAGCATTTT
TRBV6-2/TRBV6-3,TRBJ1-1,-,few,CASSYRGLFKEAFF,TGTGCCAGCAGTTACCGTGGACTATTCAAAGAAGCTTTCTTT
TRBV18,TRBJ1-5,-,-,CASSPGTGDINQPQHF,TGTGCCAGCTCACCAGGAACAGGAGATATCAATCAGCCCCAGCATTTT
TRBV11-2,TRBJ2-5,-,-,CASSLISAPGTQYF,TGTGCCAGCAGCTTAATTTCAGCTCCAGGGACCCAGTACTTC
TRBV4-1,TRBJ1-2,-,-,CASSPSQTGSINYGYTF,TGCGCCAGCAGCCCCTCCCAGACAGGCTCTATTAACTATGGCTACACCTTC
TRBV4-1,TRBJ1-2,-,-,CASSSQPNGAANYGYTF,TGCGCCAGCAGCTCTCAACCTAACGGTGCAGCTAACTATGGCTACACCTTC
TRBV7-9,TRBJ2-5,TRBD2,-,CASSKGRGGFWETQYF,TGTGCCAGCAGCAAGGGGCGCGGGGGGTTTTGGGAGACCCAGTACTTC
TRBV7-9,TRBJ2-7,-,-,CATEGGFSYEQYF,TGTGCCACGGAGGGGGGTTTCTCCTACGAGCAGTACTTC
TRBV7-9,TRBJ1-1,-,-,CASKKQGRDTEAFF,TGTGCCAGCAAGAAACAGGGAAGGGACACTGAAGCTTTCTTT
TRBV12-3/TRBV12-4,TRBJ1-5,-,-,CASSFAGRLNQPQHF,TGTGCCAGCAGTTTCGCTGGACGTTTGAATCAGCCCCAGCATTTT
TRBV5-4,TRBJ1-1,-,-,CASSLLVGYTEAFF,TGTGCCAGCAGCTTGTTAGTAGGATACACTGAAGCTTTCTTT
TRBV20-1,TRBJ1-5,-,-,CSAQTGSNQPQHF,TGCAGTGCTCAGACAGGTAGCAATCAGCCCCAGCATTTT
TRBV7-2,TRBJ1-1,-,-,CASSSAANTEAFF,TGTGCCAGCAGCTCGGCAGCGAACACTGAAGCTTTCTTT
TRBV21-1,TRBJ2-4,-,-,CASSKRQGIAKNIQYF,TGTGCCAGCAGCAAGCGACAGGGGATAGCCAAAAACATTCAGTACTTC
TRBV12-5,TRBJ2-1,TRBD1,-,CASGLGQGASYNEQFF,TGTGCTAGTGGTTTGGGGCAGGGGGCTTCCTACAATGAGCAGTTCTTC
TRBV12-3/TRBV12-4,TRBJ2-7,TRBD2,-,CASSFRRGGSYEQYF,TGTGCCAGCAGTTTCAGGCGGGGGGGGTCCTACGAGCAGTACTTC
TRBV20-1,TRBJ1-2,-,-,CSARDLGLSAEGYTF,TGCAGTGCTAGAGATCTAGGGCTCTCGGCGGAAGGCTACACCTTC
TRBV30,TRBJ2-4,-,few,CAGFPGGENIQYF,TGTGCCGGTTTCCCAGGGGGGGAAAACATTCAGTACTTC
TRBV7-9,TRBJ1-4,-,-,CASSPGEYNEKLFF,TGTGCCAGCAGCCCAGGGGAATACAATGAAAAACTGTTTTTT
TRBV5-8,TRBJ2-7,TRBD1,-,CASSLTGAEQYF,TGTGCCAGCAGCTTAACAGGGGCCGAGCAGTACTTC
TRBV30,TRBJ2-3,-,-,CAWMGAWQLGDTQYF,TGTGCCTGGATGGGGGCTTGGCAATTAGGAGATACGCAGTATTTT
TRBV20-1,TRBJ1-6,-,few,CSAREVGNSPLHF,TGCAGTGCTAGAGAGGTGGGGAATTCACCCCTCCACTTT
TRBV5-4,TRBJ2-7,TRBD2,-,CASSSGAGAYEQYF,TGTGCCAGCAGCTCGGGAGCGGGGGCCTACGAGCAGTACTTC
TRBV5-1,TRBJ2-1,-,-,CASSLLYGLSLYNEQFF,TGCGCCAGCAGCTTGCTGTATGGTCTAAGCCTCTACAATGAGCAGTTCTTC
TRBV2,TRBJ1-1,-,few,CASRGIRGNTEAFF,TGTGCCAGCAGGGGGATTCGGGGGAACACTGAAGCTTTCTTT
TRBV15,TRBJ2-3,TRBD2,few,CATSGGRGGSTDTQYF,TGTGCCACCAGCGGGGGGCGCGGGGGGAGCACAGATACGCAGTATTTT
TRBV12-3/TRBV12-4,TRBJ2-3,TRBD2,-,CASSPERGTLYF,TGTGCCAGCAGCCCCGAGCGGGGGACTCTGTATTTT
TRBV9,TRBJ1-2,TRBD1,-,CASSSGTAVYGYTF,TGTGCCAGCAGCTCCGGGACAGCGGTCTATGGCTACACCTTC
TRBV5-4,TRBJ2-3,TRBD2,-,CASKRVGGAPDTQYF,TGTGCCAGCAAGCGGGTCGGGGGGGCCCCAGATACGCAGTATTTT
TRBV6-5,TRBJ1-2,TRBD1,-,CASSYPGQGAGYGYTF,TGTGCCAGCAGTTACCCAGGACAGGGGGCGGGGTATGGCTACACCTTC
TRBV20-1,TRBJ2-2,TRBD2,once,CSARKAGGNGELFF,TGCAGTGCTAGAAAGGCGGGGGGTAACGGGGAGCTGTTTTTT
TRBV7-2,TRBJ1-5,TRBD1,-,CASSLQGGQPQHF,TGTGCCAGCAGCTTACAGGGGGGTCAGCCCCAGCATTTT
TRBV5-4,TRBJ2-3,TRBD1,-,CASSLTGADTQYF,TGTGCCAGCAGCTTGACAGGGGCAGATACGCAGTATTTT